The 30 T cell receptor beta chains below were found in one sample sequenced in a study of T cell clusters in autoimmune cytopenias. One tube held mixed TRB-A and TRB-B primer pools for touch-down PCR. Reprocessing the multiplex PCR reads, TCRdb reports a single entry for every CDR3 protein and omits DNA. This repertoire includes 7,000 to 8,000 distinct CDR3 sequences. Tens of thousands of genome equivalents of blood DNA were amplified for TRB. Sequencing was carried out using peripheral blood. These receptor sequences come from a human donor with an autoimmune cytopenia or autoimmune hepatitis (not recorded which).

Considering frequency, this clonotype is medium-sized. The J gene is TRBJ1-2, the V gene TRBV4-3. The CDR3 has 15 residues. Germline-derived CDR1 and CDR2 are LGHNA and YSLEER. The CDR3 sequence is CASSQSAGASWGYTF.

This clonotype is classed as medium-sized by frequency. This sequence joins TRBV7-2 and TRBJ1-6; lacking DNA, the TRBD1 call made by TCRdb goes unchecked. The germline gives CDR1 SGHTA, CDR2 FQGNSA. The CDR3 length is 16 residues. The CDR3 here is CASSLGEGRGRSPLHF.

The chain joins TRBV27 to TRBJ2-1; TCRdb returns TRBD1, unconfirmable since there is no DNA. The CDR3 runs 13 residues. Germline CDR1 is MNHEY and CDR2 is SMNVEV (reference sequence). CDR3 sequence reads: CASSSSPYNEQFF.

V is TRBV7-9 and J is TRBJ1-1; lacking DNA, the TRBD1 call made by TCRdb goes unchecked. CDR3 size: 15 residues. Germline values: CDR1 SEHNR, CDR2 FQNEAQ (reference sequence). CDR3 in amino acids: CASSSRDRGHTEAFF.

This clonotype ranks as medium-sized in terms of frequency. V is TRBV13 and J is TRBJ2-1; TCRdb selects TRBD2, and the lack of DNA leaves this call unchecked. The length of the CDR3 is 16 residues. Germline values: CDR1 PRHDT, CDR2 FYEKMQ (reference sequence). The CDR3 region is CASSPGTSVSYNEQFF.

The chain links TRBV6-4 to TRBJ2-3; with no DNA, the TCRdb D assignment of TRBD1 cannot be verified. The length of the CDR3 is 12 residues. The germline gives CDR1 MRHNA, CDR2 SNTAGT. The CDR3 spells CASRPRGEGQYF.

The chain recombines TRBV20-1 with TRBJ2-1; TCRdb names TRBD2, which stays unverified in the absence of DNA. Germline V CDR1 and CDR2: DFQATT, SNEGSKA (reference sequence). The CDR3 loop spans 16 amino acids. Here the CDR3 reads CSARVASANLYNEQFF.

The chain employs TRBV29-1 and TRBJ1-2; the TCRdb D gene call, TRBD1, has no DNA to confirm it. Per the germline V gene, CDR1 is SQVTM and CDR2 is ANQGSEA. This CDR3 spans 13 amino acids. The CDR3 spells CSVESGTVYGYTF.

By frequency, this clonotype registers medium-sized. This sequence joins TRBV20-1 and TRBJ2-3. Germline V gene data show CDR1 as DFQATT and CDR2 as SNEGSKA (reference sequence). The CDR3 contains 11 residues. The CDR3 loop reads CSAREGDTQYF.

The chain recombines TRBV4-1 with TRBJ2-1; TCRdb selects TRBD2, and the lack of DNA leaves this call unchecked. The CDR3 is 14 residues long. Germline V gives CDR1 MGHRA, CDR2 YSYEKL. Here the CDR3 reads CASSQFSLPAEQFF.

Judged by frequency, this clonotype is medium-sized (0.01 to 0.1%). The chain carries TRBV20-1 and TRBJ1-2; TCRdb gives TRBD1 as the D gene, but with no DNA this cannot be confirmed. Germline V gives CDR1 DFQATT, CDR2 SNEGSKA (reference sequence). The CDR3 is 15 residues long. This CDR3 is CSAREQGSPNYGYTF.

According to its frequency, this clonotype is medium-sized. The chain couples TRBV30 to TRBJ1-4; TCRdb picks TRBD1, but there is no DNA to check that call. Germline values: CDR1 GTSNPN, CDR2 SVGIG (reference sequence). The CDR3 totals 14 residues. CDR3 sequence reads: CAWTRQGVNEKLFF. Full variable domain (rest looked up from reference TRBV30 and TRBJ1-4): SQTIHQWPATLVQPVGSPLSLECTVEGTSNPNLYWYRQAAGRGLQLLFYSVGIGQISSEVPQNLSASRPQDRQFILSSKKLLLSDSGFYLCAWTRQGVNEKLFFGSGTQLSVL.

This sequence joins TRBV6-5 and TRBJ2-4; TCRdb outputs TRBD1, but without DNA this stays unchecked. Germline V lookup: CDR1 MNHEY, CDR2 SVGAGI. The CDR3 consists of 14 residues. This chain's CDR3 is CASTDRDDKNIQYF.

The gene calls are TRBV28 and TRBJ2-5; TCRdb's D call of TRBD1 is untestable without DNA. The germline CDR1 and CDR2 sequences are MDHEN and SYDVKM. CDR3 length equals 18 residues. The CDR3 sequence is CASSLYRQGVVQFETQYF.

This chain links TRBV28 with TRBJ1-1; TCRdb returns TRBD1, unconfirmable since there is no DNA. Per germline, CDR1 MDHEN and CDR2 SYDVKM. CDR3 length: 14 residues. CDR3 in amino acids: CASSGGAMNTEAFF. Based on the CDR3 plus reference TRBV28 and TRBJ1-1, the full variable domain is DVKVTQSSRYLVKRTGEKVFLECVQDMDHENMFWYRQDPGLGLRLIYFSYDVKMKEKGDIPEGYSVSREKKERFSLILESASTNQTSMYLCASSGGAMNTEAFFGQGTRLTVV.

The chain is built from TRBV10-1 and TRBJ1-1. The germline V gene encodes CDR1 WNHNN and CDR2 SYGVQD (reference sequence). The CDR3 runs 12 residues. The CDR3 protein is CASTEGWIEAFF.

This chain joins TRBV28 and TRBJ2-5; TCRdb names TRBD2, which stays unverified in the absence of DNA. The length of the CDR3 is 15 residues. CDR1 and CDR2 from the germline V gene are MDHEN and SYDVKM. The CDR3 sequence is CASTILQRGQETQYF.

The V call is TRBV5-4, the J call TRBJ2-5; TCRdb designates TRBD1, a call that cannot be tested without DNA. In germline, CDR1 is SGHNT, CDR2 YYREEE (reference sequence). This CDR3 spans 12 amino acids. The CDR3 protein is CASSPGPGTQYF.

This chain joins TRBV11-2 and TRBJ2-5; TCRdb proposes TRBD2, but this gene call is untestable without DNA. The CDR3 is 14 amino acids. Germline lookup yields CDR1 SGHAT and CDR2 FQNNGV. The CDR3 loop reads CASSYRELTGTQYF.

The chain uses TRBV12-3 or TRBV12-4 and TRBJ2-4. This CDR3 is 16 amino acids long. The CDR3 protein is CASSLEFRAAKNIQYF.

The chain combines TRBV6-5 with TRBJ2-1; TCRdb outputs TRBD1, but without DNA this stays unchecked. This CDR3 has 14 residues. Germline assignment: CDR1 MNHEY and CDR2 SVGAGI. The CDR3 sequence is CASSPTGTSYEQFF.

The chain joins TRBV20-1 to TRBJ2-7. Germline V gene data show CDR1 as DFQATT and CDR2 as SNEGSKA (reference sequence). The length of the CDR3 is 15 residues. The CDR3 protein is CSAPSRRLRSYEQYF.

This rearrangement joins TRBV6-2 or TRBV6-3 to TRBJ2-2; lacking DNA, the TRBD2 call made by TCRdb goes unchecked. The CDR3 sequence is 18 residues long. Germline assignment: CDR1 MNHEY and CDR2 SVGEGT. CDR3 sequence reads: CASSPFSSGVTNTGELFF.

The chain is built from TRBV7-2 and TRBJ2-7; TCRdb outputs TRBD1, but without DNA this stays unchecked. From germline, CDR1 is SGHTA and CDR2 FQGNSA. CDR3 length equals 14 residues. The CDR3 region is CASSLNTGAYEQYF.

This clonotype is medium-sized by frequency. J is TRBJ1-1 and V is TRBV28; the TRBD1 assignment by TCRdb is unverifiable without DNA. Germline V gives CDR1 MDHEN, CDR2 SYDVKM. This CDR3 contains 15 residues. CDR3 region: CASSLGGAGMEWAFF.

This clonotype ranks as medium-sized in terms of frequency. The V and J genes are TRBV29-1 and TRBJ2-7; TCRdb proposes TRBD2, but this gene call is untestable without DNA. In germline, CDR1 is SQVTM, CDR2 ANQGSEA. The CDR3 sequence is 16 residues long. This CDR3 reads CSVEDKGSGDRYEQYF.

The chain combines TRBV28 with TRBJ1-3. Germline V gene data show CDR1 as MDHEN and CDR2 as SYDVKM. This CDR3 is 14 amino acids long. The CDR3 loop is CATKSGYEGNTIYF.

This chain links TRBV6-5 with TRBJ2-4; TCRdb calls TRBD1, which cannot be checked without DNA. Germline V gene lookup returns CDR1 MNHEY and CDR2 SVGAGI. This CDR3 is built from 17 residues. The chain's CDR3 is CASSSGTGGGQAYIQYF.

This clonotype is labeled medium-sized based on frequency. The chain carries TRBV6-5 and TRBJ2-7; TCRdb proposes TRBD2, but this gene call is untestable without DNA. The CDR3 length is 16 residues. CDR1 is MNHEY, CDR2 SVGAGI, per germline. The CDR3 sequence is CASSPSSGRGGYEQYF.

This clonotype registers medium-sized by frequency. The chain couples TRBV5-5 to TRBJ2-7; TCRdb returns TRBD1, unconfirmable since there is no DNA. Germline-derived CDR1 and CDR2 are SGHKS and YYEKEE (reference sequence). The CDR3 spans 15 residues. The CDR3 sequence is CASSLVGGAFYEQYF.